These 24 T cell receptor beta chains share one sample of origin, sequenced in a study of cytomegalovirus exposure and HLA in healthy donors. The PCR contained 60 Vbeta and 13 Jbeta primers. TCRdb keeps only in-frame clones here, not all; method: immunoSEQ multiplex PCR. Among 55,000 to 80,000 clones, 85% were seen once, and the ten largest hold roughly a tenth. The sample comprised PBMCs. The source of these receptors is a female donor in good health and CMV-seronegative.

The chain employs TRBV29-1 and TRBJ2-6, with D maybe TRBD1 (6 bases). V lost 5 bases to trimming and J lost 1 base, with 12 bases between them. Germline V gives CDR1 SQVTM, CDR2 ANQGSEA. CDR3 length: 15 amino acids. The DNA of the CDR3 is TGCAGCGTTATACAGGGTCAATCTGGGGCCAACGTCCTGACTTTC. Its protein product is CSVIQGQSGANVLTF.

CDR3 sequence (DNA): TGTGCCAGCAACCTGTTGGGGACAGGAGACAATGAGCAGTTCTTC. Translated, it gives CASNLLGTGDNEQFF. The V call is TRBV27, the J call TRBJ2-1; 8 bases match TRBD1. The V gene end was trimmed by 7 bases and the J gene end by 5 bases; junction bases not matched to a gene: 10. This CDR3 has 15 residues. The germline V gene has CDR1 MNHEY and CDR2 SMNVEV (reference sequence).

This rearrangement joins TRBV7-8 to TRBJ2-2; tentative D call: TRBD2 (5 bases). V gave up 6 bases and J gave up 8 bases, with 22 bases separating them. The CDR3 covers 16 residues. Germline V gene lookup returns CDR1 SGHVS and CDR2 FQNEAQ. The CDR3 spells CASSQTRALGRGELFF. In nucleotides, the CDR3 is TGTGCCAGCAGTCAGACACGGGCCCTGGGGAGAGGGGAGCTGTTTTTT.

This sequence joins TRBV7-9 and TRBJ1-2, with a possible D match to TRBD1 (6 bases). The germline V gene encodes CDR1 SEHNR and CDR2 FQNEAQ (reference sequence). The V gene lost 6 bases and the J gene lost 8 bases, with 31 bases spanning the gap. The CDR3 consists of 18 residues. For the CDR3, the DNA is TGTGCCAGCAGGCCTGCTCCCGTAGGGCAGGGGAAGATGAGCGGCTACACCTTC. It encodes CASRPAPVGQGKMSGYTF.

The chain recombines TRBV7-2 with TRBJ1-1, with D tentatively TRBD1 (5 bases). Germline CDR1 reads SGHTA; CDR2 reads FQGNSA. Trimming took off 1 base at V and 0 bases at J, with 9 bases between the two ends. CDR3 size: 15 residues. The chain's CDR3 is CASSLVAGLNTEAFF. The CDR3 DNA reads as TGTGCCAGCAGCTTAGTCGCAGGGTTGAACACTGAAGCTTTCTTT.

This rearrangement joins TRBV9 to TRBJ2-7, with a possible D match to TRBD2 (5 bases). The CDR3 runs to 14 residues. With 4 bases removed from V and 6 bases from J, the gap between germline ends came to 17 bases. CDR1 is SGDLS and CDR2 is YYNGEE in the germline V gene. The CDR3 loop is CASSPQSSSSEQYF. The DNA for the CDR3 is TGTGCCAGCAGCCCCCAGTCATCTAGCTCCGAGCAGTACTTC.

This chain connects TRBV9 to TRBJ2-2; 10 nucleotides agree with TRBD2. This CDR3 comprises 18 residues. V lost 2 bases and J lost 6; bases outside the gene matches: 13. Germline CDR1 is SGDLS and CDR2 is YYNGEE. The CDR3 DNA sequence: TGTGCCAGCAGCGTCAACTCTATTCTAGCGGGAGTCGCCGGGGAGCTGTTTTTT. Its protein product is CASSVNSILAGVAGELFF. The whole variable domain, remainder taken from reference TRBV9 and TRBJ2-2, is DSGVTQTPKHLITATGQRVTLRCSPRSGDLSVYWYQQSLDQGLQFLIQYYNGEERAKGNILERFSAQQFPDLHSELNLSSLELGDSALYFCASSVNSILAGVAGELFFGEGSRLTVL.

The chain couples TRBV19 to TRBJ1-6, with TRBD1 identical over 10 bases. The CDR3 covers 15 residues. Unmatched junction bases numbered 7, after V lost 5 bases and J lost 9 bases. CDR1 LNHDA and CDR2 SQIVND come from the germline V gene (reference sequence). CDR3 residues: CASSYGQGGGSPLHF. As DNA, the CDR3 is TGTGCCAGTAGTTACGGACAGGGGGGAGGTTCACCCCTCCACTTT.

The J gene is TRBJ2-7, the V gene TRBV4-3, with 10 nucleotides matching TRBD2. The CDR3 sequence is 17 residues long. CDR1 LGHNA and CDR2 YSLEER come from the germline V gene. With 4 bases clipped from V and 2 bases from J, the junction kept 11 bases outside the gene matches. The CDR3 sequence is CASSLSALAGAPYEQYF. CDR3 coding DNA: TGCGCCAGCAGCCTCTCGGCCCTAGCGGGAGCCCCCTACGAGCAGTACTTC.

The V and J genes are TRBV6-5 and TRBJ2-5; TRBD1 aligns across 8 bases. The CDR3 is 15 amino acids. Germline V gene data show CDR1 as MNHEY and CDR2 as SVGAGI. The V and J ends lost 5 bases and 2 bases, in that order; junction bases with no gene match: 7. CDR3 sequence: CASSRDRLGQETQYF. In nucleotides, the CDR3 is TGTGCCAGCAGTAGGGACAGGTTAGGGCAAGAGACCCAGTACTTC.

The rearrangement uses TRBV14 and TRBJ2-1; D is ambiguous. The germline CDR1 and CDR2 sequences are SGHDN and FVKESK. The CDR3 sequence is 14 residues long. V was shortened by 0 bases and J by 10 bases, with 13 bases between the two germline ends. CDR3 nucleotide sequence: TGTGCCAGCAGCCAAGAGAACCTAGTTAACGAGCAGTTCTTC. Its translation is CASSQENLVNEQFF. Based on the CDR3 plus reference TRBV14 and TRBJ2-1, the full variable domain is EAGVTQFPSHSVIEKGQTVTLRCDPISGHDNLYWYRRVMGKEIKFLLHFVKESKQDESGMPNNRFLAERTGGTYSTLKVQPAELEDSGVYFCASSQENLVNEQFFGPGTRLTVL.

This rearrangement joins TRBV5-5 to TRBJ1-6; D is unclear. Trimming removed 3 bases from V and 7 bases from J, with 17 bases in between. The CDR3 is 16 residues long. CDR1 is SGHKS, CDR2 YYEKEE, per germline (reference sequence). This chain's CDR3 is CASSWERTLFNSPLHF. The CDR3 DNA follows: TGTGCCAGCAGCTGGGAGCGGACCCTCTTCAATTCACCCCTCCACTTT.

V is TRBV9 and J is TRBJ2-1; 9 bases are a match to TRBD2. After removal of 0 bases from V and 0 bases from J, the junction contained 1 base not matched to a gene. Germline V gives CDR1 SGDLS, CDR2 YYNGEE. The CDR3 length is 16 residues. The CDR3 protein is CASSVERGASYNEQFF. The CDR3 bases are TGTGCCAGCAGCGTAGAGCGGGGGGCCTCCTACAATGAGCAGTTCTTC.

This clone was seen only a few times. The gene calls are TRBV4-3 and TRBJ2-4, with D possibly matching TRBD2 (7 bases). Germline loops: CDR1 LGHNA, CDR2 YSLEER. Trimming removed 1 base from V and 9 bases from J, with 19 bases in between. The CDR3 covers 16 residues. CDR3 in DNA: TGCGCCAGCAGCCAAGGGGTTCGGGCGGGGGCCCCCATTCAGTACTTC. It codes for CASSQGVRAGAPIQYF.

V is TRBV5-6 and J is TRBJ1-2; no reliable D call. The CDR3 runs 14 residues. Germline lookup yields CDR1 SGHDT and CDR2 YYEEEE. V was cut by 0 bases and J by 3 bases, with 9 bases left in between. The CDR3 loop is CASSLGGGDYGYTF. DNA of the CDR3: TGTGCCAGCAGCTTGGGCGGTGGCGACTATGGCTACACCTTC.

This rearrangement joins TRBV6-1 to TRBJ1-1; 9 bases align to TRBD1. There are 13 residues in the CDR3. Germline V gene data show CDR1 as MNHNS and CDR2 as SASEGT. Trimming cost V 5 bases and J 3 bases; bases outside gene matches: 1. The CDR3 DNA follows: TGTGCCAGCAGTAGACAGGGGGACACTGAAGCTTTCTTT. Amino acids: CASSRQGDTEAFF.

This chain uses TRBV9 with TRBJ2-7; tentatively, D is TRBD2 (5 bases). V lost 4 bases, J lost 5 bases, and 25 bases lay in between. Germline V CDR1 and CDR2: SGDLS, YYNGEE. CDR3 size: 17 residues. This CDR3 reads CASSLGAHIAGRDEQYF. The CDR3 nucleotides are TGTGCCAGCAGCCTGGGAGCACATATAGCCGGGCGCGACGAGCAGTACTTC.

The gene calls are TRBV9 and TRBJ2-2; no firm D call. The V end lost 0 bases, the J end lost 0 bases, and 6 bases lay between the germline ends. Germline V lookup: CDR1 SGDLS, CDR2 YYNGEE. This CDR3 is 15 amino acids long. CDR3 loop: CASSVGRANTGELFF. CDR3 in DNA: TGTGCCAGCAGCGTAGGACGGGCGAACACCGGGGAGCTGTTTTTT.

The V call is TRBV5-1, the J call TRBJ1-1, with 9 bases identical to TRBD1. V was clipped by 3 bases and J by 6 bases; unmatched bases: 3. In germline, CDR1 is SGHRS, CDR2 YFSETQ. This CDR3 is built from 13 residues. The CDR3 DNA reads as TGCGCCAGCAGCTGGAGGACAGGGGCTGAAGCTTTCTTT. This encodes CASSWRTGAEAFF.

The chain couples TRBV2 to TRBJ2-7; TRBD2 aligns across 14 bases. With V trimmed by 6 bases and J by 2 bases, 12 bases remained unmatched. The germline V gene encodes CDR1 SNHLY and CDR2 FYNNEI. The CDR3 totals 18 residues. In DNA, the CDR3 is TGTGCCAGCAGGACCGGGACTAGCGGGGGACTGTCCCCCTACGAGCAGTACTTC. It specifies CASRTGTSGGLSPYEQYF.

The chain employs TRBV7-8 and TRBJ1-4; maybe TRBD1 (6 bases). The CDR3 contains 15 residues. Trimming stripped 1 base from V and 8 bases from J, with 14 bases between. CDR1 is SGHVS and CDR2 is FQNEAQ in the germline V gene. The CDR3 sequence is CASSLVGGAGEKLFF. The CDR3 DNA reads TGTGCCAGCAGCTTAGTTGGGGGGGCTGGCGAAAAACTGTTTTTT. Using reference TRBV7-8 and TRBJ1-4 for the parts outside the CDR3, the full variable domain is GAGVSQSPRYKVAKRGQDVALRCDPISGHVSLFWYQQALGQGPEFLTYFQNEAQLDKSGLPSDRFFAERPEGSVSTLKIQRTQQEDSAVYLCASSLVGGAGEKLFFGSGTQLSVL.

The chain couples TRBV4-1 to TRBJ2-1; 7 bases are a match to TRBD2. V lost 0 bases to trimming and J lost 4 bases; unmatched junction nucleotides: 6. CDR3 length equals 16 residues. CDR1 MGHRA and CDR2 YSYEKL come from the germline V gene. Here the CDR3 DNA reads TGCGCCAGCAGCCAAGATAACAGCGGGATATACAATGAGCAGTTCTTC. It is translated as CASSQDNSGIYNEQFF.

This CDR3 is CASSYRTGVQNSPLHF. The CDR3 coding sequence is TGTGCCAGCAGTTACCGGACAGGGGTACAAAATTCACCCCTCCACTTT. The rearrangement uses TRBV6-5 and TRBJ1-6; 9 bases match TRBD1. J was trimmed by 7 bases and V by 2 bases; bases with no gene match: 6. The CDR3 sequence is 16 residues long. Germline-derived CDR1 and CDR2 are MNHEY and SVGAGI.

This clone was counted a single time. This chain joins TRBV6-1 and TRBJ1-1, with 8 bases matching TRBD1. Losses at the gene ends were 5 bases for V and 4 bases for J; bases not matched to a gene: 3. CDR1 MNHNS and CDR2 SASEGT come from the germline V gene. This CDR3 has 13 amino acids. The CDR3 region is CASSLDRGTEAFF. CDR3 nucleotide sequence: TGTGCCAGCAGTCTCGACAGGGGCACTGAAGCTTTCTTT.